The entry below gives a single T cell receptor beta chain sequence along with its context. Because the CDR3's place on the DNA is in doubt, the DNA is left out and the CDR3 is given as listed by TCRdb. TCR beta cDNA was prepared out of roughly 0.45 ug total RNA by means of a constant-region primer. Slightly modified ARM-PCR with three nested multiplex PCR rounds yielded TCR beta libraries. PCR rounds one and two used TRBV1-TRBV30 forward primers with a C-beta reverse primer for about 9 cycles each. TCRdb ran MiXCR on the multiplex PCR reads and lists one entry per CDR3 protein. The sample contains 100,000 to 150,000 distinct CDR3 sequences, 55% to 75% of which appear only once. Joint extraction of RNA and DNA used about 17-32 mg of bulk tissue that was unsorted. Sampling of every tumor involved five separate regions. These included the tumor centre. This specimen belongs to a study of tumor-infiltrating lymphocytes in primary liver carcinoma.

Both ends counted, the CDR3 spans 16 residues. The receptor was isolated from a woman in her fifties or sixties with primary liver carcinoma and hepatitis B virus infection. The chain recombines TRBV21-1 with TRBJ1-2; TRBD1, the D gene given by the table, was not confirmed from the DNA. TRBV21-1 is listed as a pseudogene. Sample: liver tumor tissue from sampling region 3. Subset defined: tumor region T3, left-lateral pole. The CDR3 protein is CASSKVGQGANYGYSF.